This TCR beta chain was profiled in a study of T cell responses to AZD1222 COVID-19 vaccine. Overall study results and limits: White British people made up most donors, females outnumbered males, and clonal diversity was possibly underestimated. Per reports, nearly half of all spike-specific TCRs target regions that are unmutated in variants.

Points on this clone: Its antigen is undetermined.

The V gene end was trimmed by 7 bases and the J gene end by 2 bases; junction bases not matched to a gene: 5. Germline V lookup: CDR1 SQVTM, CDR2 ANQGSEA. The CDR3 has 13 residues. This table comes from immunoSEQ multiplex PCR, and its TCRdb copy is limited to in-frame clones, with some not included. The table gives some 150,000 clones; the top ten clones make up about 2.2% of it. What was sequenced was peripheral blood. This sequence was found in an adult in good health. The rearrangement links TRBV29-1 to TRBJ1-1; 9 bases are a match to TRBD1. This chain's CDR3 is CSGRDRANTEAFF. The CDR3 DNA sequence: TGCAGCGGCCGGGACAGGGCTAACACTGAAGCTTTCTTT.